This note documents a single TCR beta chain sequence. This entry belongs to a study of cytomegalovirus exposure and HLA in healthy donors. A multiplex PCR was run with 60 Vbeta primers and 13 Jbeta primers. Sequenced by immunoSEQ multiplex PCR; TCRdb stores in-frame clones only, minus some. The table records 150,000 to 200,000 clones, around 78% of them present only once. V was shortened by 0 bases and J by 5 bases, with 7 bases between the two germline ends. There are 13 residues in the CDR3. From germline, CDR1 is LNHNV and CDR2 YYDKDF (reference sequence). The chain carries TRBV15 and TRBJ2-5; D gene uncertain. The source of this sequence is a man younger than 40 in good health and CMV-seronegative. The sample consisted of PBMCs. CDR3 sequence: CATSRDPRETQYF. DNA for the CDR3: TGTGCCACCAGCAGAGACCCCCGGGAGACCCAGTACTTC.